The clone carrying this T cell receptor (beta chain) was picked up a small number of times. The data stem from a study of blood T cell repertoires in COVID-19. As for the study in general: Samples of COVID-19 (acute and convalescent) were obtained from the United States, Italy and Spain. PBMCs, B-cell-depleted T cells, or T cells provided the cDNA or gDNA that made up the material.

Trimming stripped 0 bases from V and 0 bases from J, with 7 bases between. The CDR3 consists of 15 residues. Germline CDR1 is SGHRS and CDR2 is YFSETQ. As handled by the study authors: Reference gene primers were amplified, and this amplification served to estimate nucleated cell counts. Measured with immunoSEQ multiplex PCR; TCRdb has only the in-frame clones, and not every one. V, J and clone size are those of that table, while D and trimming were read from the DNA. The data contain 250,000 to 300,000 clones, around 86% of them seen just once; the ten biggest clones take up about 3%. The chain uses TRBV5-1 and TRBJ1-3; D not resolved. The sequence derives from a woman in her twenties or thirties with active or convalescent COVID-19. Material for sequencing was peripheral blood. The CDR3 DNA is TGCGCCAGCAGCTTGGCCGGGAGCTCTGGAAACACCATATATTTT. Its translation: CASSLAGSSGNTIYF.